This T cell receptor beta chain originates from a study of T cell responses to AZD1222 COVID-19 vaccine. Pooled samples include second doses given at about 4 or 12 weeks. Germline assignment: CDR1 GTSNPN and CDR2 SVGIG (reference sequence). CDR3 length: 16 amino acids. V lost 1 base, J lost 2 bases, and 4 bases stayed unmatched. Here immunoSEQ multiplex PCR was the method, and the copy in TCRdb shows in-frame clones only, minus some. This sample has tens of thousands of clones; 65% to 90% occur once, and the top ten carry roughly 11%. This sample comprised peripheral blood, obtained 28 days after the second AZD1222 dose. The chain has TRBV30 and TRBJ2-2; the match to TRBD2 covers 10 bases. The TCR originated in an adult who received the AZD1222 COVID-19 vaccine. Here the CDR3 reads CAWSAASGGNTGELFF. CDR3 coding DNA: TGTGCCTGGAGTGCCGCTAGCGGGGGAAACACCGGGGAGCTGTTTTTT.